The 27 T cell receptor beta chains listed next were all sequenced from one sample in a study of blood T cell repertoires in COVID-19. Assay: immunoSEQ multiplex PCR; the TCRdb copy retains only in-frame clones and omits some. The sample yields over 150,000 clones, roughly 88% seen once. Material: peripheral blood. Receptors originate from a woman aged 55-70 years with acute or convalescent COVID-19.

This chain joins TRBV18 and TRBJ1-1, with D possibly TRBD1 on 6 matching bases. The CDR3 totals 12 residues. Germline assignment: CDR1 KGHSH and CDR2 LQKENI. The ends were cut back, 5 bases at V and 5 bases at J, with 9 bases in the middle. In nucleotides, the CDR3 is TGTGCCAGCTCATCCCAGGGGACTGAAGCTTTCTTT. It encodes CASSSQGTEAFF.

The genes are TRBV30 and TRBJ1-2; the D is unclear. The germline V gene encodes CDR1 GTSNPN and CDR2 SVGIG (reference sequence). The CDR3 contains 14 residues. V shed 1 base and J shed 3 bases, with 12 bases lying between them. The CDR3 is CAWSAGRGDYGYTF. The CDR3 nucleotides are TGTGCCTGGAGTGCCGGACGGGGTGACTATGGCTACACCTTC.

This clone showed up just a few times. The chain carries TRBV18 and TRBJ1-6; 8 bases are shared with TRBD1. Germline CDR1 is KGHSH and CDR2 is LQKENI. The V and J ends lost 3 bases and 6 bases, in that order; junction bases with no gene match: 7. The CDR3 runs 16 residues. The CDR3 region is CASSPNGQGSNSPLHF. The CDR3 DNA reads as TGTGCCAGCTCACCGAATGGACAGGGAAGTAATTCACCCCTCCACTTT.

The rearrangement uses TRBV25-1 and TRBJ1-1; the D gene is possibly TRBD1 (6 bases). Germline assignment: CDR1 MGHDK and CDR2 SYGVNS. CDR3 length equals 14 residues. Deletions cut 5 bases from V and 3 bases from J, with 13 bases between. CDR3 region: CASSPQGADTEAFF. CDR3 coding DNA: TGTGCCAGCAGTCCACAGGGTGCCGACACTGAAGCTTTCTTT.

The CDR3 is CASRGTSGPRNEQFF. CDR3 in DNA: TGTGCCAGCAGAGGGACTAGCGGGCCCCGCAATGAGCAGTTCTTC. This sequence joins TRBV2 and TRBJ2-1, with 12 positions matching TRBD2. The V gene's germline CDR1 is SNHLY and CDR2 FYNNEI. The CDR3 length is 15 residues. V shed 6 bases and J 6 bases; nucleotides not matched to a gene: 6.

This chain joins TRBV18 and TRBJ1-1; the D gene is possibly TRBD1 (5 bases). The CDR3 covers 14 residues. Germline V gives CDR1 KGHSH, CDR2 LQKENI. V gave up 3 bases and J gave up 2 bases, with 10 bases separating them. The CDR3 DNA is TGTGCCAGCTCACCCCAGGGTACTAACACTGAAGCTTTCTTT. Translating gives CASSPQGTNTEAFF.

The gene calls are TRBV5-1 and TRBJ2-7; 12 bases match TRBD1. The CDR3 totals 16 residues. The germline V gene encodes CDR1 SGHRS and CDR2 YFSETQ. Germline trimming cut 5 bases from V and 4 bases from J; bases unmatched to any gene: 10. This CDR3 is CASRRTGTGGGYEQYF. CDR3 DNA sequence: TGCGCCAGCAGGCGAACCGGGACAGGGGGCGGATACGAGCAGTACTTC.

The CDR3 spells CASSTRPGVVAEKLFF. In DNA form, the CDR3 reads TGTGCCAGCAGCACTCGCCCCGGGGTGGTGGCAGAAAAACTGTTTTTT. The genes are TRBV9 and TRBJ1-4; D uncertain. CDR3 length: 16 amino acids. The V gene's germline CDR1 is SGDLS and CDR2 YYNGEE. Trimming took off 4 bases at V and 8 bases at J, with 21 bases between the two ends.

This chain joins TRBV9 and TRBJ2-3, with D maybe TRBD2 (5 bases). Looked up from germline, CDR1 is SGDLS and CDR2 is YYNGEE. The V gene lost 2 bases and the J gene lost 2 bases, with 15 bases spanning the gap. This CDR3 contains 16 residues. CDR3 sequence: CASSVEGSGVTDTQYF. CDR3 coding DNA: TGTGCCAGCAGCGTCGAAGGGAGTGGGGTCACAGATACGCAGTATTTT.

This chain links TRBV7-9 with TRBJ1-2, with D unclear. Germline loops: CDR1 SEHNR, CDR2 FQNEAQ (reference sequence). The V gene lost 3 bases and the J gene lost 5 bases, with 28 bases spanning the gap. The CDR3 contains 19 residues. The CDR3 coding sequence is TGTGCCAGCAGCTTTCTTCAGTTTATCCCAAACGGGGTTGAGTATGGCTACACCTTC. This gives the protein CASSFLQFIPNGVEYGYTF.

The V call is TRBV5-6, the J call TRBJ2-7; a weak D match, TRBD2 (5 bases). The CDR3 runs to 15 residues. The V end lost 6 bases, the J end lost 0 bases, and 16 bases lay between the germline ends. Germline V gene sequence: CDR1 SGHDT, CDR2 YYEEEE. The CDR3 nucleotides are TGTGCCAGCATCCAACTAGGAAGTAGCTCCTACGAGCAGTACTTC. This gives the protein CASIQLGSSSYEQYF.

The gene calls are TRBV30 and TRBJ1-1; a possible D gene is TRBD1 (5 bases). CDR3 length: 12 residues. V lost 0 bases and J lost 6, with 8 bases in between. The germline CDR1 and CDR2 sequences are GTSNPN and SVGIG (reference sequence). CDR3 sequence (DNA): TGTGCCTGGAGTGTGGGGCAGGCTGAAGCTTTCTTT. It encodes CAWSVGQAEAFF.

The chain recombines TRBV6-6 with TRBJ1-4; 7 nucleotides match TRBD1. CDR1 and CDR2 (germline): MNHNY, SVGAGI (reference sequence). The CDR3 runs 16 residues. J gave up 2 bases and V 5 bases, and 8 bases lay outside the gene matches. CDR3 coding DNA: TGTGCCAGCAGTCCCAGCCCACAGGGGACTAATGAAAAACTGTTTTTT. This encodes CASSPSPQGTNEKLFF.

The chain carries TRBV5-1 and TRBJ1-1, with D perhaps matching TRBD1 (5 bases). V was clipped by 4 bases and J by 1 base, with 14 bases between them. CDR1 and CDR2 from the germline V gene are SGHRS and YFSETQ. The CDR3 length is 15 residues. CDR3: CASSVEAGRNTEAFF. The CDR3 coding sequence is TGCGCCAGCAGCGTAGAGGCAGGGCGGAACACTGAAGCTTTCTTT.

This clone was counted between two and nine times. The gene calls are TRBV2 and TRBJ1-2; D is uncertain. V lost 0 bases and J lost 7, with 9 bases in between. The CDR3 totals 13 residues. Germline V lookup: CDR1 SNHLY, CDR2 FYNNEI. CDR3 in amino acids: CASSEALWAGYTF. The CDR3, as DNA: TGTGCCAGCAGTGAAGCGCTATGGGCTGGCTACACCTTC.

This chain uses TRBV2 with TRBJ1-5; D might be TRBD1 (6 bases). The CDR3 is 13 residues long. V lost 7 bases, J lost 6 bases, and 13 bases lay in between. The germline V gene has CDR1 SNHLY and CDR2 FYNNEI. CDR3 protein: CASNTIGGQPQHF. CDR3 in DNA: TGTGCCAGCAATACTATAGGGGGTCAGCCCCAGCATTTT.

Only one count was recorded for this clone. This chain links TRBV9 with TRBJ1-2; 7 bases match TRBD1. Germline values: CDR1 SGDLS, CDR2 YYNGEE. The trim removed 4 bases at V and 4 bases at J, leaving 13 bases unmatched. CDR3 length: 16 residues. The CDR3 reads CASSPNPHRGSYGYTF. The CDR3 coding sequence is TGTGCCAGCAGCCCCAACCCCCACAGGGGTTCCTATGGCTACACCTTC.

The chain recombines TRBV5-1 with TRBJ1-2; D not resolved. The CDR3 consists of 13 residues. CDR1 and CDR2 (germline): SGHRS, YFSETQ. With 4 bases removed from V and 8 bases from J, the gap between germline ends came to 15 bases. The CDR3 nucleotides are TGCGCCAGCAGCCCGGGGAACTCTTTGGGCTACACCTTC. Translating it yields CASSPGNSLGYTF.

V and J are TRBV18 and TRBJ2-7; 7 bases match TRBD1. J lost 4 bases, V lost 3 bases, and 9 bases had no gene match. There are 15 residues in the CDR3. Germline lookup yields CDR1 KGHSH and CDR2 LQKENI. The DNA for the CDR3 is TGTGCCAGCTCACCTTCCGACAGGGCTATGTACGAGCAGTACTTC. This sequence encodes CASSPSDRAMYEQYF. Based on the CDR3 plus reference TRBV18 and TRBJ2-7, the full variable domain is NAGVMQNPRHLVRRRGQEARLRCSPMKGHSHVYWYRQLPEEGLKFMVYLQKENIIDESGMPKERFSAEFPKEGPSILRIQQVVRGDSAAYFCASSPSDRAMYEQYFGPGTRLTVT.

In this sample, this clone turned up a few times. The rearrangement uses TRBV7-8 and TRBJ2-3; possibly TRBD2 for D (8 bases). Germline lookup yields CDR1 SGHVS and CDR2 FQNEAQ. Trimming pared 5 bases from V and 2 bases from J, leaving 20 bases between. CDR3 length: 17 residues. CDR3 nucleotides: TGTGCCAGCAGCCTAGGGGGCGGGGGGCGTAACACAGATACGCAGTATTTT. Translated, it gives CASSLGGGGRNTDTQYF.

This clone was recorded once. The chain uses TRBV9 and TRBJ2-2, with no clear D. This CDR3 has 13 amino acids. Germline CDR1 is SGDLS and CDR2 is YYNGEE. V shed 1 base and J shed 2 bases, with 3 bases lying between them. CDR3 residues: CASSVINTGELFF. CDR3 DNA: TGTGCCAGCAGCGTAATAAACACCGGGGAGCTGTTTTTT. Combining the CDR3 with reference TRBV9 and TRBJ2-2 gives the whole variable domain DSGVTQTPKHLITATGQRVTLRCSPRSGDLSVYWYQQSLDQGLQFLIQYYNGEERAKGNILERFSAQQFPDLHSELNLSSLELGDSALYFCASSVINTGELFFGEGSRLTVL.

The rearrangement links TRBV6-2 or TRBV6-3 to TRBJ2-3; tentatively, D is TRBD2 (6 bases). CDR3 size: 16 residues. The germline V gene encodes CDR1 MNHEY and CDR2 SVGEGT. Trimming left V 2 bases short and J 2 bases short, with 14 bases between. The CDR3 DNA is TGTGCCAGCAGTTACGGTCGGGGGACCAACACAGATACGCAGTATTTT. Amino acids: CASSYGRGTNTDTQYF.

DNA for the CDR3: TGTGCCAGCAGGGATACAGCTGCAACTAATGAAAAACTGTTTTTT. Its translation is CASRDTAATNEKLFF. This sequence joins TRBV6-6 and TRBJ1-4; unclear D gene. Per the germline V gene, CDR1 is MNHNY and CDR2 is SVGAGI (reference sequence). Trimming left V 6 bases short and J 0 bases short, with 11 bases between. This CDR3 has 15 residues.

The V and J genes are TRBV4-3 and TRBJ2-7; D call uncertain. Looked up from germline, CDR1 is LGHNA and CDR2 is YSLEER. This CDR3 is 16 amino acids long. V was clipped by 0 bases and J by 5 bases, with 17 bases between them. DNA for the CDR3: TGCGCCAGCAGCCAAGATGGGCAGGCCCTCAGGCACGAGCAGTACTTC. Residues: CASSQDGQALRHEQYF.

This clone was counted a single time. This chain joins TRBV19 and TRBJ1-1; 11 nucleotides line up with TRBD1. CDR1 is LNHDA and CDR2 is SQIVND in the germline V gene (reference sequence). Trimming took 5 bases from V and 4 from J; bases not matched to a gene: 9. The CDR3 has 16 residues. CDR3 bases: TGTGCCAGTAGTCCCCGGTGGGACAGGGGGAGCACTGAAGCTTTCTTT. Protein product: CASSPRWDRGSTEAFF. The whole variable domain, filled in from reference TRBV19 and TRBJ1-1, reads DGGITQSPKYLFRKEGQNVTLSCEQNLNHDAMYWYRQDPGQGLRLIYYSQIVNDFQKGDIAEGYSVSREKKESFPLTVTSAQKNPTAFYLCASSPRWDRGSTEAFFGQGTRLTVV.

The chain links TRBV24-1 to TRBJ1-4; 9 nucleotides match TRBD1. The CDR3 sequence is 15 residues long. Germline values: CDR1 KGHDR, CDR2 SFDVKD. With 4 bases clipped from V and 4 bases from J, the junction kept 3 bases outside the gene matches. The DNA of the CDR3 is TGTGCCACCAGTGAACGGACAGGGGTTAATGAAAAACTGTTTTTT. As protein: CATSERTGVNEKLFF.

The V gene is TRBV19, the J gene TRBJ1-5, with D perhaps TRBD1 (6 bases). V lost 7 bases, J lost 0 bases, and 10 bases lay in between. The CDR3 covers 14 residues. From germline, CDR1 is LNHDA and CDR2 SQIVND (reference sequence). The CDR3 DNA reads TGTGCCAGTAAGCAGGGGAATAGCAATCAGCCCCAGCATTTT. It encodes CASKQGNSNQPQHF. The full variable domain, in which reference TRBV19 and TRBJ1-5 provide the parts outside the CDR3, is DGGITQSPKYLFRKEGQNVTLSCEQNLNHDAMYWYRQDPGQGLRLIYYSQIVNDFQKGDIAEGYSVSREKKESFPLTVTSAQKNPTAFYLCASKQGNSNQPQHFGDGTRLSIL.